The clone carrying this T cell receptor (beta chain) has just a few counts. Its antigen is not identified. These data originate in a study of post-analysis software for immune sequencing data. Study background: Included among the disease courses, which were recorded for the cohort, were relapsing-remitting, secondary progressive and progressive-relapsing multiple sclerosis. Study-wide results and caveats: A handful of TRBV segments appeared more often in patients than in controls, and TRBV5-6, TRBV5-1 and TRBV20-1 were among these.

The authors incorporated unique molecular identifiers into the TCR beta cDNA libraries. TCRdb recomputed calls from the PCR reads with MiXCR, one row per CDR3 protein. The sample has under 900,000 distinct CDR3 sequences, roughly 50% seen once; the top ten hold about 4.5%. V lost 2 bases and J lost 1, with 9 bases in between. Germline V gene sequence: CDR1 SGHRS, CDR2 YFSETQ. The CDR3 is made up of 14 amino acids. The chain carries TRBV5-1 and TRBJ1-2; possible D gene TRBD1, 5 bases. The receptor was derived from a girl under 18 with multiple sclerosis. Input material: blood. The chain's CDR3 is CASSLGQDNYGYTF. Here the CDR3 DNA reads TGCGCCAGCAGCTTAGGACAAGATAACTATGGCTACACCTTC.